The 24 T cell receptor beta chains below come from one sample, sequenced in a study of metastatic and nonmetastatic thyroid tumors. TCRdb reanalyzed the PCR reads via MiXCR. This sample yields tens of thousands of clones, of which about 18% are seen a single time; more than 4.5% belongs to the top ten. Among the patients, none had received any treatment before thyroid surgery. The sample was blood. The origin of the receptors is a female donor with papillary thyroid cancer or a benign thyroid nodule (not recorded which). Some clones in this sample may be carry-over from other donors' samples.

The chain combines TRBV7-3 with TRBJ2-3; weak D call: TRBD2 (5 bases). Germline V gene sequence: CDR1 SGHTA, CDR2 FQGTGA. The CDR3 sequence is 13 residues long. CDR3 DNA: TGTTTCAGCAGCTTTGAGGGAACAGATACGCAGTATTTT. Its protein product is CFSSFEGTDTQYF.

This clone was seen ten or more times. The gene calls are TRBV12-3 or TRBV12-4 and TRBJ2-3; perhaps D is TRBD1 or TRBD2 (5 bases each). V lost 6 bases and J lost 5, with 9 bases in between. The CDR3 is 12 residues long. The CDR3 loop reads CASSRDGDTQYF. The CDR3, as DNA: TGTGCCAGCAGCCGGGACGGAGATACGCAGTATTTT.

This clone has just a few counts. The rearrangement links TRBV6-5 to TRBJ1-2; D unclear. Germline V gene sequence: CDR1 MNHEY, CDR2 SVGAGI. V was clipped by 0 bases and J by 8 bases, with 22 bases between them. The CDR3 covers 17 residues. CDR3 sequence reads: CASSYSFPPAENGGYTF. The CDR3 DNA is TGTGCCAGCAGTTACTCGTTCCCTCCAGCAGAGAACGGAGGCTACACCTTC.

The rearrangement links TRBV20-1 to TRBJ1-1, with D perhaps TRBD1 (6 bases). The CDR3 spans 16 residues. Trimming cost V 6 bases and J 4 bases, with 24 bases left between them. Germline loops: CDR1 DFQATT, CDR2 SNEGSKA (reference sequence). CDR3 nucleotides: TGCAGTGCCCCAAAGGGGGGCGCTAGGAAGATCACTGAAGCTTTCTTT. Its translation is CSAPKGGARKITEAFF.

This clone was observed many times. The chain has TRBV20-1 and TRBJ1-2, with D unclear. The CDR3 covers 11 residues. In germline, CDR1 is DFQATT, CDR2 SNEGSKA (reference sequence). The V end lost 0 bases, the J end lost 9 bases, and 8 bases lay between the germline ends. The CDR3 protein is CSARDTTSYTF. The CDR3 DNA follows: TGCAGTGCTAGAGATACAACCAGCTACACCTTC.

This clone was counted many times. This chain joins TRBV3-1 and TRBJ1-1; unclear D gene. Germline loops: CDR1 LGHDT, CDR2 YNNKEL (reference sequence). There are 14 residues in the CDR3. Trimming took 1 base from V and 7 from J, leaving 13 bases between them. The DNA of the CDR3 is TGTGCCAGCAGCCAAGGCCCGATAGAGGGTGAAGCTTTCTTT. Its protein is CASSQGPIEGEAFF.

At least ten counts were recorded for this clone. The chain is built from TRBV20-1 and TRBJ1-1; the match to TRBD1 covers 10 bases. The germline V gene has CDR1 DFQATT and CDR2 SNEGSKA (reference sequence). The CDR3 is 16 residues long. V was pared by 6 bases and J by 1 base, with 11 bases of the junction left unmatched. CDR3 loop: CSAPPRGTGANTEAFF. The CDR3, as DNA: TGCAGTGCCCCCCCAAGAGGGACAGGGGCGAACACTGAAGCTTTCTTT.

At least ten counts were recorded for this clone. This chain links TRBV7-9 with TRBJ2-4; maybe TRBD1 (7 bases). The CDR3 is made up of 21 amino acids. The V and J ends lost 5 bases and 4 bases respectively, with 33 bases between them. The germline gives CDR1 SEHNR, CDR2 FQNEAQ (reference sequence). This CDR3 is CASSKPDRVTPGLTPKNIQYF. The CDR3 DNA is TGTGCCAGCAGCAAACCCGACAGGGTGACCCCCGGACTAACCCCTAAAAACATTCAGTACTTC.

In regard to this clone: This may come from a read error, since a much larger clone is one base off. The chain joins TRBV4-3 to TRBJ2-5, with 7 bases identical to TRBD2. In germline, CDR1 is LGHNA, CDR2 YSLEER. Trimming at V came to 3 bases and at J to 5 bases, leaving 6 bases not matched to a gene. The CDR3 has 14 amino acids. Here the CDR3 reads CASSHTSEGETQYF. As DNA, the CDR3 is TGCGCCAGCAGCCACACTAGCGAGGGGGAGACCCAGTACTTC.

In this sample, this clone is medium-sized. The chain uses TRBV20-1 and TRBJ2-7; TRBD2 agrees at 11 bases. The germline gives CDR1 DFQATT, CDR2 SNEGSKA (reference sequence). This CDR3 is built from 16 residues. V shed 1 base and J 5 bases; nucleotides not matched to a gene: 10. This chain's CDR3 is CSARVLAGGTPHEQYF. For the CDR3, the DNA is TGCAGTGCTAGAGTTCTAGCGGGAGGTACCCCCCACGAGCAGTACTTC.

This clone came up many times. This chain joins TRBV15 and TRBJ2-7, with D tentatively TRBD1 (6 bases). The V end lost 1 base, the J end lost 3 bases, and 13 bases lay between the germline ends. CDR1 is LNHNV, CDR2 YYDKDF, per germline (reference sequence). The CDR3 loop spans 15 amino acids. The CDR3 loop is CATSRGQGPGYEQYF. The DNA for the CDR3 is TGTGCCACCAGCAGAGGGCAGGGGCCGGGCTACGAGCAGTACTTC.

In the case of this clone: An end of the junction differs from the germline gene, which may be a read error. The chain joins TRBV6-1 to TRBJ2-5; 7 bases map to TRBD1. Germline V CDR1 and CDR2: MNHNS, SASEGT. The CDR3 is 11 amino acids. CDR3 sequence: CASRSGGTQYF. The CDR3 DNA follows: TGCGCCAGCAGATCAGGGGGGACCCAGTACTTC.

The chain joins TRBV20-1 to TRBJ1-4; no clear D. This CDR3 comprises 13 residues. Germline values: CDR1 DFQATT, CDR2 SNEGSKA (reference sequence). The V end was cut by 5 bases, the J end by 0 bases, with 7 bases between. The CDR3: CSALQSTNEKLFF. The CDR3 region has the DNA TGCAGTGCTCTACAGTCAACTAATGAAAAACTGTTTTTT.

The J gene is TRBJ2-1, the V gene TRBV7-6; TRBD2 aligns across 8 bases. Germline values: CDR1 SGHVS, CDR2 FNYEAQ. V dropped 4 bases and J dropped 7; count of bases not matched to a gene: 18. The CDR3 has 18 amino acids. CDR3 DNA sequence: TGTGCCAGCAGCTCTTCGGGACTAGAGCTCCGAGAACAAAATGAGCAGTTCTTC. Encoded protein: CASSSSGLELREQNEQFF.

This clone was seen repeatedly, ten times or more. The CDR3 DNA follows: TGTGCCAGCAGCCCCGGGGGGTTCAGTGAGCAGTTCTTC. Translation: CASSPGGFSEQFF. The chain couples TRBV9 to TRBJ2-1, with 7 bases matching TRBD2. Germline V gene sequence: CDR1 SGDLS, CDR2 YYNGEE. V was pared by 4 bases and J by 9 bases, with 7 bases of the junction left unmatched. The CDR3 totals 13 residues.

This clone appeared many times. This chain connects TRBV4-3 to TRBJ1-2; D uncertain. Germline loops: CDR1 LGHNA, CDR2 YSLEER. The CDR3 has 14 residues. V lost 1 base and J 5 bases, leaving 11 bases between the germline ends. CDR3 in amino acids: CASSQGRSEYGYTF. In DNA form, the CDR3 reads TGCGCCAGCAGCCAAGGGCGGTCAGAATATGGCTACACCTTC.

This clone was recorded many times. The chain combines TRBV5-1 with TRBJ1-1; no clear D. Between the trimmed V and J ends, which lost 3 bases and 6 bases, there was a span of 12 bases. Germline CDR1 is SGHRS and CDR2 is YFSETQ. The CDR3 runs to 13 residues. CDR3 in amino acids: CASSSGRRAEAFF. The CDR3, as DNA: TGCGCCAGCAGCTCCGGACGGCGAGCTGAAGCTTTCTTT.

This clone has ten or more counts. The V and J genes are TRBV28 and TRBJ1-5; D remains ambiguous. V was trimmed by 4 bases and J by 4 bases, leaving 5 bases between them. CDR3 length equals 12 residues. Germline CDR1 reads MDHEN; CDR2 reads SYDVKM. The chain's CDR3 is CASSSGNQPQHF. The CDR3 DNA is TGTGCCAGCAGTTCCGGGAATCAGCCCCAGCATTTT.

As to this clone: Given a much more abundant clone one base away, this may be a read error. The chain has TRBV7-9 and TRBJ2-5; D not resolved. In germline, CDR1 is SEHNR, CDR2 FQNEAQ (reference sequence). The CDR3 totals 14 residues. V was trimmed by 1 base and J by 3 bases, leaving 9 bases between them. The chain's CDR3 is CASSLVLQKETQYF. CDR3 bases: TGTGCCAGCAGCTTAGTTTTACAGAAAGAGACCCAGTACTTC.

The table lists this clone with a few counts. A much larger clone differs by one base, so this may be a read error. CDR3 sequence reads: CASRRQVTDTQYF. CDR3 nucleotide sequence: TGTGCTAGCAGAAGACAGGTCACAGATACGCAGTATTTT. The chain couples TRBV5-6 to TRBJ2-3; the D gene is possibly TRBD1 (6 bases). Germline values: CDR1 SGHDT, CDR2 YYEEEE. CDR3 size: 13 residues. Combining the CDR3 with reference TRBV5-6 and TRBJ2-3 gives the whole variable domain DAGVTQSPTHLIKTRGQQVTLRCSPKSGHDTVSWYQQALGQGPQFIFQYYEEEERQRGNFPDRFSGHQFPNYSSELNVNALLLGDSALYLCASRRQVTDTQYFGPGTRLTVL.

V usage is TRBV11-2 and J usage is TRBJ2-5; TRBD2 matches 11 bases. The J call is uncertain, as TRBJ2-1 better fits the DNA end. CDR3 length: 15 amino acids. CDR1 is SGHAT, CDR2 FQNNGV, per germline. Here the CDR3 reads CASSFPLAGVYEQFF. The CDR3 DNA reads TGTGCCAGCAGCTTCCCACTAGCGGGAGTCTATGAGCAGTTCTTC.

This clone was recorded at least ten times. This chain uses TRBV7-2 with TRBJ2-1; D remains ambiguous. Germline CDR1 is SGHTA and CDR2 is FQGNSA. Trimming shortened V by 1 base and J by 2 bases, and 6 bases separated the two germline ends. This CDR3 has 14 amino acids. The CDR3 region has the DNA TGTGCCAGCAGCTTAGAGGCGGCCTACAATGAGCAGTTCTTC. Translated: CASSLEAAYNEQFF.

This clone was recorded a few times. Possible read error: a much larger clone is one base away. This chain links TRBV5-8 with TRBJ1-4; no clear D. CDR1 and CDR2 from the germline V gene are SGHTS and YDEGEE. The length of the CDR3 is 14 residues. Between the trimmed V and J ends, which lost 0 bases and 7 bases, there was a span of 10 bases. Here the CDR3 DNA reads TGTGCCAGCAGCTTGGACCCCGCGGGTGAAAAACTGTTTTTT. Protein product: CASSLDPAGEKLFF. The full variable domain, in which reference TRBV5-8 and TRBJ1-4 provide the parts outside the CDR3, is EAGVTQSPTHLIKTRGQQATLRCSPISGHTSVYWYQQALGLGLQFLLWYDEGEERNRGNFPPRFSGRQFPNYSSELNVNALELEDSALYLCASSLDPAGEKLFFGSGTQLSVL.

This clone was seen repeatedly, ten times or more. The CDR3 coding sequence is TGTGCCAGCAGACCGGGACAGGGGGCTCTCGAGCAGTACTTC. Translation: CASRPGQGALEQYF. The gene calls are TRBV2 and TRBJ2-7; 12 positions agree with TRBD1. Germline CDR1 reads SNHLY; CDR2 reads FYNNEI. The CDR3 spans 14 residues. The junction had 6 bases not matched to a gene; V was cut back by 6 bases and J by 6 bases. The whole variable domain, filled in from reference TRBV2 and TRBJ2-7, reads EPEVTQTPSHQVTQMGQEVILRCVPISNHLYFYWYRQILGQKVEFLVSFYNNEISEKSEIFDDQFSVERPDGSNFTLKIRSTKLEDSAMYFCASRPGQGALEQYFGPGTRLTVT.